This T cell receptor beta chain was found in a study of blood T cell repertoires in COVID-19. The method was immunoSEQ multiplex PCR; TCRdb's version includes in-frame clones alone and lacks a portion of them. Of over 30,000 clones in the sample, 90% were seen once. CDR1 and CDR2 (germline): MDHEN, SYDVKM. V was shortened by 6 bases and J by 5 bases, with 2 bases between the two germline ends. There are 11 residues in the CDR3. The sequencing sample was made of peripheral blood. The sequence came from a man between 65 and 80 years old with active or convalescent COVID-19. The chain combines TRBV28 with TRBJ1-6; no definite D call. CDR3 residues: CASSDNSPLHF. The CDR3 DNA reads TGTGCCAGCAGCGATAATTCACCCCTCCACTTT.